Following are 5 T cell receptor beta chains from one sample sequenced in a study of lymphopenia after photon versus proton radiotherapy. Repertoires were generated with immunoSEQ multiplex PCR, while TCRdb's copy carries only in-frame clones and drops some. The table shows 25,000 to 30,000 clones, with around 80% occurring only once. Here the sequenced sample was peripheral blood, taken from a patient treated with photon-based radiotherapy. The receptor set was obtained from a man aged 50 to 59 with gastric cancer.

V usage is TRBV4-3 and J usage is TRBJ2-7, with 8 bases lining up with TRBD2. This CDR3 region has 16 residues. After removal of 6 bases from V and 3 bases from J, the junction contained 13 bases not matched to a gene. Germline values: CDR1 LGHNA, CDR2 YSLEER. DNA of the CDR3: TGCGCCAGCAGTCACACCGGGGGGGATCGAAGCTACGAGCAGTACTTC. It encodes CASSHTGGDRSYEQYF.

To note about this clone: This CDR3 is also generated by other DNA sequences in the sample. V and J are TRBV5-1 and TRBJ1-5; D might be TRBD1 (6 bases). V dropped 4 bases and J dropped 4 bases, with 9 bases sitting between them. CDR1 is SGHRS, CDR2 YFSETQ, per germline. This CDR3 contains 13 residues. This chain's CDR3 is CASSLTGNQPQHF. In DNA form, the CDR3 reads TGCGCCAGCAGCCTCACAGGGAATCAGCCCCAGCATTTT. The whole variable domain, filled in from reference TRBV5-1 and TRBJ1-5, reads KAGVTQTPRYLIKTRGQQVTLSCSPISGHRSVSWYQQTPGQGLQFLFEYFSETQRNKGNFPGRFSGRQFSNSRSEMNVSTLELGDSALYLCASSLTGNQPQHFGDGTRLSIL.

By its share, this clone is medium-sized. The CDR3 protein is CASSALAGYEQYV. As DNA, the CDR3 is TGTGCCAGCAGTGCGCTAGCGGGGTACGAGCAGTACGTC. The chain links TRBV2 to TRBJ2-7, with TRBD2 matching over 9 bases. Germline trimming cut 4 bases from V and 4 bases from J; bases unmatched to any gene: 2. The CDR3 is 13 residues long. Per germline, CDR1 SNHLY and CDR2 FYNNEI.

The chain has TRBV2 and TRBJ1-1; D might be TRBD1 (5 bases). This CDR3 spans 13 amino acids. The germline gives CDR1 SNHLY, CDR2 FYNNEI. V lost 4 bases to trimming and J lost 2 bases, with 8 bases between them. CDR3 nucleotide sequence: TGTGCCAGCAGTGGGGACGGAAACACTGAAGCTTTCTTT. Amino acids: CASSGDGNTEAFF.

The V gene is TRBV21-1, the J gene TRBJ2-7; TRBD1 is the table's D call and was not checked against the DNA. TRBV21-1 is assigned pseudogene status. The CDR3 loop spans 20 amino acids. The CDR3 sequence is CASSKRGKGARPRGSYEQYF. CDR3 DNA: TGTGCCAGCAGCAAAAGAGGGAAGGGGGCCCGACCACGCGGCTCCTACGAGCAGTACTTC.